These 17 T cell receptor beta chains were sequenced from one sample in a study of early T cells in non-severe SARS-CoV-2 infection. TCRdb independently ran MiXCR on the 5' RACE reads; one entry per CDR3 protein. Of fewer than 65,000 distinct CDR3 sequences in the sample, less than 11% were seen once. The specimen sequenced was whole blood. The receptor set was obtained from an adult who was a healthcare worker with PCR-confirmed SARS-CoV-2 infection or an uninfected control (not recorded which).

This sequence joins TRBV5-1 and TRBJ2-7; the D gene is possibly TRBD1 (6 bases). Germline loops: CDR1 SGHRS, CDR2 YFSETQ. The CDR3 covers 13 residues. Trimming pared 5 bases from V and 2 bases from J, leaving 11 bases between. This chain's CDR3 is CASSSDSPYEQYF. CDR3 bases: TGCGCCAGCAGTTCGGACAGCCCCTACGAGCAGTACTTC.

In its sample, this clonotype was seen a few times. The chain couples TRBV7-8 to TRBJ1-2; 8 bases fit TRBD1. The CDR3 is made up of 13 amino acids. V lost 3 bases, J lost 8 bases, and 5 bases stayed unmatched. Germline V lookup: CDR1 SGHVS, CDR2 FQNEAQ. Written as DNA, the CDR3 is TGTGCCAGCAGCTTTCGGACAGGGCAAGGCTACACCTTC. The encoded protein is CASSFRTGQGYTF.

DNA of the CDR3: TGTGCCAGCAGCCACATGCCCCAGGGGATAGTTAATTCACCCCTCCACTTT. This codes for CASSHMPQGIVNSPLHF. The chain couples TRBV7-2 to TRBJ1-6; tentatively, D is TRBD1 (6 bases). The germline gives CDR1 SGHTA, CDR2 FQGNSA. The CDR3 loop spans 17 amino acids. The V gene lost 5 bases and the J gene lost 6 bases, with 20 bases spanning the gap.

This clonotype was counted at least ten times. The chain uses TRBV29-1 and TRBJ2-5; 8 nucleotides agree with TRBD1. Trimming removed 4 bases from V and 6 bases from J; junction bases left unmatched: 4. CDR3 size: 12 residues. Germline V gives CDR1 SQVTM, CDR2 ANQGSEA. CDR3 in amino acids: CSVGTGIQTQYF. CDR3 nucleotide sequence: TGCAGCGTTGGGACAGGGATACAGACCCAGTACTTC.

This clonotype was observed at least ten times. The rearrangement links TRBV29-1 to TRBJ2-7, with 9 bases that match TRBD1. Trimming cost V 4 bases and J 5 bases; bases outside gene matches: 9. Per germline, CDR1 SQVTM and CDR2 ANQGSEA. The CDR3 totals 14 residues. As DNA, the CDR3 is TGCAGCGTTGGAGACCGGGACAGGGTTAACGAGCAGTACTTC. It is translated as CSVGDRDRVNEQYF.

The chain combines TRBV4-1 with TRBJ1-4, with TRBD1 identical over 8 bases. J was trimmed by 6 bases and V by 1 base; bases with no gene match: 4. This CDR3 region has 15 residues. Germline CDR1 reads MGHRA; CDR2 reads YSYEKL. The CDR3 DNA follows: TGCGCCAGCAGCCAAGTTGACAGGGGAGATGAAAAACTGTTTTTT. Translating it yields CASSQVDRGDEKLFF.

The chain links TRBV18 to TRBJ1-3, with 9 bases matching TRBD1. Trimming at V came to 3 bases and at J to 0 bases, leaving 6 bases not matched to a gene. Germline assignment: CDR1 KGHSH and CDR2 LQKENI. The CDR3 spans 17 residues. The CDR3 nucleotides read TGTGCCAGCTCACCGTCCGGGACAGGGCTCTCTGGAAACACCATATATTTT. The encoded protein is CASSPSGTGLSGNTIYF.

Judged by abundance, this clonotype is medium-sized. The chain carries TRBV11-1 and TRBJ2-2; D not resolved. The CDR3 runs to 12 residues. The V gene's germline CDR1 is SGHAT and CDR2 FQDESV (reference sequence). Trimming left V 4 bases short and J 11 bases short, with 11 bases between. CDR3 loop: CASSYERPELFF. The CDR3 DNA sequence: TGTGCCAGCAGCTATGAACGACCAGAGCTGTTTTTT.

This clonotype was counted a few times. The genes are TRBV6-6 and TRBJ2-7; 8 bases agree with TRBD2. The CDR3 has 16 residues. From germline, CDR1 is MNHNY and CDR2 SVGAGI (reference sequence). V shed 4 bases and J 4 bases; nucleotides not matched to a gene: 12. The CDR3 reads CASSSNSGAYNYEQYF. CDR3 sequence (DNA): TGTGCCAGCAGTTCCAATAGCGGGGCTTACAATTACGAGCAGTACTTC.

This clonotype was seen many times. The chain carries TRBV11-2 and TRBJ2-7; D tentatively reads TRBD1 or TRBD2 (5 bases each). Germline CDR1 SGHAT, CDR2 FQNNGV. With 8 bases removed from V and 3 bases from J, the gap between germline ends came to 14 bases. The CDR3 covers 13 residues. Written as DNA, the CDR3 is TGTGCCAGCGAATCGGGGCAGATCTACGAGCAGTACTTC. Amino acid sequence: CASESGQIYEQYF.

This clonotype came up many times. The gene calls are TRBV9 and TRBJ2-3; D is uncertain. Trimming shortened V by 1 base and J by 2 bases, and 8 bases separated the two germline ends. CDR1 is SGDLS and CDR2 is YYNGEE in the germline V gene. The CDR3 loop spans 14 amino acids. CDR3 in amino acids: CASSVNSLTDTQYF. The DNA for the CDR3 is TGTGCCAGCAGCGTAAACTCCCTCACAGATACGCAGTATTTT.

At least ten counts were recorded for this clonotype. This chain connects TRBV29-1 to TRBJ2-3; D remains unclear. The CDR3 spans 13 residues. Germline values: CDR1 SQVTM, CDR2 ANQGSEA. Trimming left V 2 bases short and J 0 bases short, with 6 bases between. The CDR3 bases are TGCAGCGTTGAAACCGGGAGCACAGATACGCAGTATTTT. Translating it yields CSVETGSTDTQYF.

The rearrangement links TRBV9 to TRBJ1-2; perhaps TRBD1 as D (5 bases). CDR3 length: 12 amino acids. V was pared by 0 bases and J by 7 bases, with 7 bases between. Per germline, CDR1 SGDLS and CDR2 YYNGEE. CDR3 sequence: CASSVGGFGYTF. The CDR3 DNA sequence: TGTGCCAGCAGCGTAGGGGGCTTTGGCTACACCTTC.

This clonotype was seen more than once but under ten times. The gene calls are TRBV24-1 and TRBJ2-3; TRBD1 is a possible D gene (6 bases). In germline, CDR1 is KGHDR, CDR2 SFDVKD. The CDR3 is made up of 15 amino acids. V dropped 3 bases and J dropped 2 bases, with 11 bases sitting between them. DNA for the CDR3: TGTGCCACCAGTGATCTTGGACAGACCACAGATACGCAGTATTTT. Residues: CATSDLGQTTDTQYF.

This clonotype was observed a handful of times. The rearrangement joins TRBV24-1 to TRBJ2-1, with D tentatively TRBD1 (5 bases). The CDR3 has 13 residues. CDR1 KGHDR and CDR2 SFDVKD come from the germline V gene. The ends were cut back, 9 bases at V and 7 bases at J, with 15 bases in the middle. CDR3: CATGENQGNEQFF. The CDR3 DNA is TGTGCCACCGGAGAAAATCAGGGAAATGAGCAGTTCTTC.

This clonotype was picked up many times. This rearrangement joins TRBV20-1 to TRBJ2-7, with D uncertain. This CDR3 spans 11 amino acids. The ends were cut back, 0 bases at V and 2 bases at J, with 2 bases in the middle. Looked up from germline, CDR1 is DFQATT and CDR2 is SNEGSKA (reference sequence). CDR3 residues: CSARETYEQYF. The DNA for the CDR3 is TGCAGTGCTAGAGAGACCTACGAGCAGTACTTC.

This clonotype was seen repeatedly, ten times or more. The gene calls are TRBV29-1 and TRBJ2-3; 8 nucleotides agree with TRBD2. Germline V gene sequence: CDR1 SQVTM, CDR2 ANQGSEA. After removal of 6 bases from V and 10 bases from J, the junction contained 15 bases not matched to a gene. This CDR3 is built from 14 residues. The CDR3 sequence is CSVHGRSGAGPQYF. CDR3 coding DNA: TGCAGCGTCCATGGACGTAGCGGGGCGGGGCCGCAGTATTTT.